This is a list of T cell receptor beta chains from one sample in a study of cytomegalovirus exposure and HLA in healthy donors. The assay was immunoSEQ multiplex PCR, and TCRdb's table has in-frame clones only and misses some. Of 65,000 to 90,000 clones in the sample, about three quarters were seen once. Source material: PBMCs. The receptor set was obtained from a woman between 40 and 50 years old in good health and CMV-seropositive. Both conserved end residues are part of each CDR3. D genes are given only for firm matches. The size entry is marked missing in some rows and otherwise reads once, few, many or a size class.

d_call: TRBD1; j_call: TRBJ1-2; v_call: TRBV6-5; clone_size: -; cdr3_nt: TGTGCCAGCAGTACCCGGACAGGGGGCGCGGATGGCTACACCTTC; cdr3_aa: CASSTRTGGADGYTF
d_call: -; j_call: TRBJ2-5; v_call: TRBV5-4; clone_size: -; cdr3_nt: TGTGCCAGCGGTTGGGGCAGGGAGACCCAGTACTTC; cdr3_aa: CASGWGRETQYF
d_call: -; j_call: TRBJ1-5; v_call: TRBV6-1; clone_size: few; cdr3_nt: TGTGCCAGCAGTGAGAGAAGCAATCAGCCCCAGCATTTT; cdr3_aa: CASSERSNQPQHF
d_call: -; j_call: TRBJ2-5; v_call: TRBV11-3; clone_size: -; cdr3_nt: TGTGCCAGCAGGGAGGGGAGTGGGAAAGAGACCCAGTACTTC; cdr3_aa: CASREGSGKETQYF
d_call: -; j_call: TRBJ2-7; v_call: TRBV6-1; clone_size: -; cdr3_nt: TGTGCCAGCAGTGCCCCAAGGGGCTCCTACGAGCAGTACTTC; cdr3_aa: CASSAPRGSYEQYF
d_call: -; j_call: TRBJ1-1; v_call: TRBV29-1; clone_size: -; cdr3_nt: TGCAGCGTGAAGACAGGTGGGGACACTGAAGCTTTCTTT; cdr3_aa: CSVKTGGDTEAFF
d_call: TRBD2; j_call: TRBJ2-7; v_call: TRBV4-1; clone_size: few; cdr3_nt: TGCGCCAGCAGCCAGAATCCGGGACTAGGACACGAGCAGTACTTC; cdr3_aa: CASSQNPGLGHEQYF
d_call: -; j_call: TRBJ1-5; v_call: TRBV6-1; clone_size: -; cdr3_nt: TGTGCCAGCAGTGAACAGTGGCAGTCAAGTCAGCCCCAGCATTTT; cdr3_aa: CASSEQWQSSQPQHF
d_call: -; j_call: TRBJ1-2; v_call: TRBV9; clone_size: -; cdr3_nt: TGTGCCAGCACTCTTATGGCGACACCACTCGGCTATGGCTACACCTTC; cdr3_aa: CASTLMATPLGYGYTF
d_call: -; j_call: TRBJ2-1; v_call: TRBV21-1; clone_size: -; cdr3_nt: TGTGCCAGCAGGTACGGGACAGGGCCTAACAATGAGCAGTTCTTC; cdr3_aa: CASRYGTGPNNEQFF
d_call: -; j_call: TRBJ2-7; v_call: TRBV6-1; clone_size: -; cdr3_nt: TGTGCCAGCAGTCTAACCCGGGGCTACGAGCAGTACTTC; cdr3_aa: CASSLTRGYEQYF
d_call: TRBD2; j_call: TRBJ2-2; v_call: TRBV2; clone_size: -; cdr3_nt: TGTGCCAGCAATTTAGCGGGGGGGCCAGGCACCGGGGAGCTGTTTTTT; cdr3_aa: CASNLAGGPGTGELFF
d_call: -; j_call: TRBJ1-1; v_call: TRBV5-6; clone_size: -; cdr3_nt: TGTGCCAGCAGCTCCCGGGGGGCGGGGACTGAAGCTTTCTTT; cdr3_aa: CASSSRGAGTEAFF
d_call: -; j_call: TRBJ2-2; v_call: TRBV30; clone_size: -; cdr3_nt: TGTGCCTGGAGTGGGCGCAGGACTTTCCGGGGGACCGGGGAGCTGTTTTTT; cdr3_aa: CAWSGRRTFRGTGELFF
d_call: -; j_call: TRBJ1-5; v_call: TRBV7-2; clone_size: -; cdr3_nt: TGTGCCAGCAGTCAGCATGGGGGAGGTAACAATCAGCCCCAGCATTTT; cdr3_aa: CASSQHGGGNNQPQHF
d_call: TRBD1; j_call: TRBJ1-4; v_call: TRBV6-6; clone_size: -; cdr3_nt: TGTGCCAGCTTAAGCGCGGGACAGGGGGAAAAACTGTTTTTT; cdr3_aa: CASLSAGQGEKLFF
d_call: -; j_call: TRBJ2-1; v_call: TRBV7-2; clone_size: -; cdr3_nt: TGTGCCAGCAGCAGTCGGGGAAGAGAGGGATCCTACAATGAGCAGTTCTTC; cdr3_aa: CASSSRGREGSYNEQFF